This T cell receptor (beta chain) stems from a study of blood T cell repertoires in COVID-19. Study in general: Some COVID-19 samples were acute and others convalescent; all came from the United States, Italy and Spain.

Germline V lookup: CDR1 WSHSY, CDR2 SAAADI. CDR3 size: 17 residues. Trimming cost V 6 bases and J 1 base; bases outside gene matches: 11. Data came from immunoSEQ multiplex PCR; TCRdb stores just in-frame clones and leaves some out. The data contain roughly 340,000 clones, approximately 91% of them singletons. Sequencing input: peripheral blood. The genes are TRBV10-2 and TRBJ2-3; 9 bases are a match to TRBD2. The receptor was isolated from a woman aged 65 to 85 with COVID-19, enrolled during active disease. The DNA for the CDR3 is TGCGCCAGCAGGAAGATAGCGGGGGACCGAGGCACAGATACGCAGTATTTT. Protein sequence: CASRKIAGDRGTDTQYF.